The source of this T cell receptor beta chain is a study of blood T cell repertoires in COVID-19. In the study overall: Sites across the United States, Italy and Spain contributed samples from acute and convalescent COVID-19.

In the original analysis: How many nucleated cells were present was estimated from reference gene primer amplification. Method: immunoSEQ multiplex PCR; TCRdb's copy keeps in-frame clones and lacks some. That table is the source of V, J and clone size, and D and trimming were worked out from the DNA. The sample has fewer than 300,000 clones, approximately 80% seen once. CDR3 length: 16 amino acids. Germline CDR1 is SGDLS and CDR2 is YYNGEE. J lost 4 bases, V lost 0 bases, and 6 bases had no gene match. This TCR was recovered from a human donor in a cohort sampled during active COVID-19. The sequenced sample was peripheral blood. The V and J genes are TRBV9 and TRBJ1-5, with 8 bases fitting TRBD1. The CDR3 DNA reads TGTGCCAGCAGCGTAGGGACAGGGTTGGGGAATCAGCCCCAGCATTTT. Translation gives CASSVGTGLGNQPQHF.